This TCR beta chain comes out of a study of blood T cell repertoires in COVID-19. About the study: COVID-19 samples, acute and convalescent, were from the United States, Italy and Spain.

Authors' processing steps: It was from reference gene primer amplification that nucleated cell counts were estimated. TCRdb's table, derived via immunoSEQ multiplex PCR, lists solely in-frame clones and lacks some. The V and J calls and clone size come from that table; D and trimming were worked out from the DNA. There are tens of thousands of clones in the sample; 80% to 90% occur only once, and about 1.1% lies in the top ten. Germline trimming cut 1 base from V and 5 bases from J; bases unmatched to any gene: 8. Germline V gene sequence: CDR1 SGHTA, CDR2 FQGTGA. This CDR3 contains 15 residues. The clonotype originates from a man between 35 and 55 years old with acute or convalescent COVID-19. Sequenced input: peripheral blood. The chain uses TRBV7-3 and TRBJ2-7, with 7 positions matching TRBD1. CDR3 coding DNA: TGTGCCAGCAGCTTAATCAAGGGGGCGGTCCACGAGCAGTACTTC. As protein: CASSLIKGAVHEQYF.